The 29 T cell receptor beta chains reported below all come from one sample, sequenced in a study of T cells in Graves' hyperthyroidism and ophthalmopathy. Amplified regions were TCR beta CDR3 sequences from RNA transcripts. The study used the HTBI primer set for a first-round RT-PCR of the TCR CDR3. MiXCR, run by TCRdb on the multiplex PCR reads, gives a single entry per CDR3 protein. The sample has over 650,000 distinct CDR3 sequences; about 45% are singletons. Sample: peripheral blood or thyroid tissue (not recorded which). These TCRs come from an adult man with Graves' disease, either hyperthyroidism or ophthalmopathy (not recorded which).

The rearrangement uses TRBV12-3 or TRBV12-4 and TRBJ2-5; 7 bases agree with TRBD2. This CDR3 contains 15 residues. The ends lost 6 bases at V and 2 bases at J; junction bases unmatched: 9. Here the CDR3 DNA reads TGTGCCAGCAGCCTGGGAGGGGCTGAACAAGAGACCCAGTACTTC. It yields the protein CASSLGGAEQETQYF.

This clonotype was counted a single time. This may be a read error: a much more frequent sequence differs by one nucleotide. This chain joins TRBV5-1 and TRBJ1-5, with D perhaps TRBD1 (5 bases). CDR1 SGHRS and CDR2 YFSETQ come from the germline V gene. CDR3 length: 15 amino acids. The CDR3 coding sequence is TGCGCCGGCAGCCAGGGTACGGTGGGCAATCAGCCCCAGCATTTT. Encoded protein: CAGSQGTVGNQPQHF.

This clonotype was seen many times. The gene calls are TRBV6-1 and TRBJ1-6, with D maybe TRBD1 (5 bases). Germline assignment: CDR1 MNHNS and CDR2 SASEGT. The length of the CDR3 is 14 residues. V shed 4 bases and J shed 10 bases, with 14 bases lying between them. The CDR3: CASSAGREGSPLHF. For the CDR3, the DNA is TGTGCCAGCAGTGCTGGCAGGGAGGGATCACCCCTCCACTTT.

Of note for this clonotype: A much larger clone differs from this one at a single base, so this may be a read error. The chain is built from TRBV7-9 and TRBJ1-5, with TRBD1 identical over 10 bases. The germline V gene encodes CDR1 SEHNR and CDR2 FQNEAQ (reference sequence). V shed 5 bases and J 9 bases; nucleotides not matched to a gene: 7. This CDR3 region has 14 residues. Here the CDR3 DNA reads TGTGCCAGCAGCCAGGACAGGGGGTCTCGGCCCCAGCATTTT. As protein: CASSQDRGSRPQHF.

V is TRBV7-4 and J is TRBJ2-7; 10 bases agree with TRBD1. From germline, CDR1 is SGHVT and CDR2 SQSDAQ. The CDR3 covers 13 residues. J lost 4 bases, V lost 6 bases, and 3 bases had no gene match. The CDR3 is CASRRQGAYEQYF. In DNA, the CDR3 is TGTGCCAGCAGGAGACAGGGGGCGTACGAGCAGTACTTC.

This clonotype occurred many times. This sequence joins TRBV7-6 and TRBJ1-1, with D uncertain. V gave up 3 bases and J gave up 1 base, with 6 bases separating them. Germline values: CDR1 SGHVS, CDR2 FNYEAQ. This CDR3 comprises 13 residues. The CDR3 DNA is TGTGCCAGCAGCTTCAACAGGAACACTGAAGCTTTCTTT. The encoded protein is CASSFNRNTEAFF.

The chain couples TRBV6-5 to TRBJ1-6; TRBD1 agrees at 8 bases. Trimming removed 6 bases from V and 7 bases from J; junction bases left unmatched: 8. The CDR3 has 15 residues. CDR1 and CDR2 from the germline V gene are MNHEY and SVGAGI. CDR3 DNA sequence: TGTGCCAGCAGCCAGGACAGGGCGAAGAATTCACCCCTCCACTTT. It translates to CASSQDRAKNSPLHF.

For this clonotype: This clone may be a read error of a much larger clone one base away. CDR3 bases: TGTGCCAGCAGCCCGACAGGACCCCATGGCCACACCTTC. It yields the protein CASSPTGPHGHTF. This chain uses TRBV7-9 with TRBJ1-2; the D gene is possibly TRBD1 (6 bases). The CDR3 runs to 13 residues. Germline lookup yields CDR1 SEHNR and CDR2 FQNEAQ (reference sequence).

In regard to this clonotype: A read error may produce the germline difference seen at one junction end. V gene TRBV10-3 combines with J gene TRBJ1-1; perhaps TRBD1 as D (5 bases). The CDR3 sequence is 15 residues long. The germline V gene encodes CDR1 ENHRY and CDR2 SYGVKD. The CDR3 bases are TGTGCCATCAATGAGTCCCGACAGCAGGACACTGAAGCTTTCTTT. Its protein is CAINESRQQDTEAFF.

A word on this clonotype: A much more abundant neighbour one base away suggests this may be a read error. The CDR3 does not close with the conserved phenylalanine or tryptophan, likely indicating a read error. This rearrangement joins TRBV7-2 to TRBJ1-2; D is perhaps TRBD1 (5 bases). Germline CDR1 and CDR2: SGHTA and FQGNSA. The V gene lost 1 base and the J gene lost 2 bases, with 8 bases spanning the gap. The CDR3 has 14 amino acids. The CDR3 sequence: CASSLEGLNYGYTL. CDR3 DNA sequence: TGTGCCAGCAGCTTAGAGGGGTTGAACTATGGCTACACCCTC.

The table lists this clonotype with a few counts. This CDR3 is CASSYGTGGELFF. The CDR3 nucleotides are TGCGCCAGCAGCTACGGGACTGGAGGGGAGCTGTTTTTT. The chain recombines TRBV5-1 with TRBJ2-2; D is possibly TRBD2 (6 bases). Trimming stripped 3 bases from V and 8 bases from J, with 11 bases between. The V gene's germline CDR1 is SGHRS and CDR2 YFSETQ. The CDR3 totals 13 residues.

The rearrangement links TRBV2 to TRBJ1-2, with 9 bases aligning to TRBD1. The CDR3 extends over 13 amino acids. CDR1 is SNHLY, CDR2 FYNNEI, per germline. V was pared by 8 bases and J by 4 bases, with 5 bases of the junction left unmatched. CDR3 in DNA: TGTGCCAGCCGGGGACAGGGAGGCTATGGCTACACCTTC. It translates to CASRGQGGYGYTF.

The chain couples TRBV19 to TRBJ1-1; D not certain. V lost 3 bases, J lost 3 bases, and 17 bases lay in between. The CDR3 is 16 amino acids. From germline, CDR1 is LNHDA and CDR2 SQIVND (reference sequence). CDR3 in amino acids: CASSIIYRDEDTEAFF. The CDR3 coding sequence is TGTGCCAGTAGTATTATATATCGCGACGAGGACACTGAAGCTTTCTTT.

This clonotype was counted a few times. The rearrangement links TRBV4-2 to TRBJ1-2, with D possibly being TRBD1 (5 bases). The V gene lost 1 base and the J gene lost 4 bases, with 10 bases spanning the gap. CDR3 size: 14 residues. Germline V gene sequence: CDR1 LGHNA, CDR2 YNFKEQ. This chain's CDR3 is CASSQGTTPYGYTF. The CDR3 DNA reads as TGTGCCAGCAGCCAAGGGACAACACCCTATGGCTACACCTTC.

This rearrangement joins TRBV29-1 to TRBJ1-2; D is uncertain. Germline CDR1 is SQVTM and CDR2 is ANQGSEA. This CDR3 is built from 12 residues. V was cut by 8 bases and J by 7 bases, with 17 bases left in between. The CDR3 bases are TGCAGCCCACACAGCGCCTTTTTTGGCTACACCTTC. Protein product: CSPHSAFFGYTF.

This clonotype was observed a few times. The CDR3 nucleotides read TGCAGTGCTAGAGCTCGGACAGTGACTTTTATGAACACTGAAGCTTTCTTT. Its protein is CSARARTVTFMNTEAFF. V is TRBV20-1 and J is TRBJ1-1; TRBD1 is a possible D gene (6 bases). Germline V gives CDR1 DFQATT, CDR2 SNEGSKA (reference sequence). V was pared by 1 base and J by 0 bases, with 18 bases between. CDR3 length equals 17 residues.

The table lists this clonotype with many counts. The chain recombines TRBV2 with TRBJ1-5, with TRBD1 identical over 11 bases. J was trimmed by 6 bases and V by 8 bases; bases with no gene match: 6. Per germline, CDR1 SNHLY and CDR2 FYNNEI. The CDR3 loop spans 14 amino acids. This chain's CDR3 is CASRLGQGGQPQHF. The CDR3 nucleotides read TGTGCCAGCCGACTGGGACAGGGGGGTCAGCCCCAGCATTTT.

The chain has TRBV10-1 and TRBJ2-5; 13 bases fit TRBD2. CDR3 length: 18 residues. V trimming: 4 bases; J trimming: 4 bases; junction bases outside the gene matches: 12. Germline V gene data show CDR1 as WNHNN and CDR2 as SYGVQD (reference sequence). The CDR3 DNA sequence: TGCGCCAGCAGTGCTGGGACTAGCGGGATCCGAGGGCGAGAGACCCAGTACTTC. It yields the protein CASSAGTSGIRGRETQYF.

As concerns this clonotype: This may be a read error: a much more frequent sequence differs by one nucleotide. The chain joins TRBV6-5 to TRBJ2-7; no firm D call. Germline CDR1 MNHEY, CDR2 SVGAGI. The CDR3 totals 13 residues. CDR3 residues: CAISYRHNYEQYF. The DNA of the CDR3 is TGTGCCATCAGTTACCGCCATAACTACGAGCAGTACTTC.

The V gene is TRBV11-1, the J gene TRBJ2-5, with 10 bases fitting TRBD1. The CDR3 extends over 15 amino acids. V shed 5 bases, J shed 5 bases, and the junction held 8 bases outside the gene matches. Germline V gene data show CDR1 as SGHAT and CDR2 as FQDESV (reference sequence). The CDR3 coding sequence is TGTGCCAGCAGCCTGGGGACAGGGGTTGTGGAGACCCAGTACTTC. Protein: CASSLGTGVVETQYF.

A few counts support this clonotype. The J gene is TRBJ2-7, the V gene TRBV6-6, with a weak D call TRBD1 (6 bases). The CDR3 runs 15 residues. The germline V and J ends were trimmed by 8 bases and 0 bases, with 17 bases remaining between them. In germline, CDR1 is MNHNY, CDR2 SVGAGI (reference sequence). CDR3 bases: TGTGCCAGCGGTCGACAGGCAGGCCGCTCCTACGAGCAGTACTTC. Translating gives CASGRQAGRSYEQYF.

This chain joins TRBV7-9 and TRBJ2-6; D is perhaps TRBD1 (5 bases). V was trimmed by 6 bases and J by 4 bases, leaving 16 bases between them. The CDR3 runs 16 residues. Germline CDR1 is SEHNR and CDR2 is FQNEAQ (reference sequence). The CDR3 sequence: CASSNPVTEGANVLTF. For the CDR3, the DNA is TGTGCCAGCAGTAATCCCGTGACAGAGGGGGCCAACGTCCTGACTTTC.

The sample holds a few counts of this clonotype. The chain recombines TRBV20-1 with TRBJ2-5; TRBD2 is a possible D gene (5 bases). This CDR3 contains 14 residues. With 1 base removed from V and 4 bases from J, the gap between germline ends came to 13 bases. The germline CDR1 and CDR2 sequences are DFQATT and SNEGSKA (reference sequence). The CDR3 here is CSARGGSGRETQYF. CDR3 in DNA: TGCAGTGCTAGAGGAGGGTCCGGCCGAGAGACCCAGTACTTC.

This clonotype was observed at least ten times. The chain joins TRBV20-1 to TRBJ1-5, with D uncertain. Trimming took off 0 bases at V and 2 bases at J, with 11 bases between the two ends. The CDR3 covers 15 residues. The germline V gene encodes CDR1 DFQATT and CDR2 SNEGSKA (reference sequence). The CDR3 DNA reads TGCAGTGCTAGAGACAGGTTCGGCGGCAATCAGCCCCAGCATTTT. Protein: CSARDRFGGNQPQHF.

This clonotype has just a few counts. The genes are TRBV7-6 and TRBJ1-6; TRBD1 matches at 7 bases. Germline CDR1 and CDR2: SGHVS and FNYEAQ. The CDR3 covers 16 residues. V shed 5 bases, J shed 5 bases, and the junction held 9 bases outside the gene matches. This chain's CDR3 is CASSVQGTINNSPLHF. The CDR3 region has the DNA TGTGCCAGCAGCGTACAGGGGACCATAAATAATTCACCCCTCCACTTT.

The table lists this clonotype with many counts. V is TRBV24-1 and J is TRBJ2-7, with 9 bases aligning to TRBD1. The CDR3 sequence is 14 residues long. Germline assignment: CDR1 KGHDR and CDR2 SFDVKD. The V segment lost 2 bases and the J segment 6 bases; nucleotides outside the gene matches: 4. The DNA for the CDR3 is TGTGCCACCAGTGATTCGGGACAGGGTCGCGAGCAGTACTTC. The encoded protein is CATSDSGQGREQYF.

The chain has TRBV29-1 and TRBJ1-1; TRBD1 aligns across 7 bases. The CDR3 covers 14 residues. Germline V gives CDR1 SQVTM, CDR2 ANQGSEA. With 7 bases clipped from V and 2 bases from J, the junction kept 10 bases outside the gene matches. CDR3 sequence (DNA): TGCAGCGCAGGACAGGCAACTGGAAACACTGAAGCTTTCTTT. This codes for CSAGQATGNTEAFF.

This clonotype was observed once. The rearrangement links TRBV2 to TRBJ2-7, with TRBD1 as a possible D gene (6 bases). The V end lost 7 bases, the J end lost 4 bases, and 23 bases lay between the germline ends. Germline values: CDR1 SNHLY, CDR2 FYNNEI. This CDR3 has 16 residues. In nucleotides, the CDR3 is TGTGCCAGCAAGGAGACAGGTGGGCTTGGTGTTTACGAGCAGTACTTC. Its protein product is CASKETGGLGVYEQYF.

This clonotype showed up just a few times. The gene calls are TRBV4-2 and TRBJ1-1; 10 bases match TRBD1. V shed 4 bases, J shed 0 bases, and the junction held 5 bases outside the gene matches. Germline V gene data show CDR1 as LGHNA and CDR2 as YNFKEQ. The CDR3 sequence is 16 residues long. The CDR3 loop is CASSRPGTGVNTEAFF. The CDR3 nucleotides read TGTGCCAGCAGCCGTCCCGGGACAGGGGTGAACACTGAAGCTTTCTTT.